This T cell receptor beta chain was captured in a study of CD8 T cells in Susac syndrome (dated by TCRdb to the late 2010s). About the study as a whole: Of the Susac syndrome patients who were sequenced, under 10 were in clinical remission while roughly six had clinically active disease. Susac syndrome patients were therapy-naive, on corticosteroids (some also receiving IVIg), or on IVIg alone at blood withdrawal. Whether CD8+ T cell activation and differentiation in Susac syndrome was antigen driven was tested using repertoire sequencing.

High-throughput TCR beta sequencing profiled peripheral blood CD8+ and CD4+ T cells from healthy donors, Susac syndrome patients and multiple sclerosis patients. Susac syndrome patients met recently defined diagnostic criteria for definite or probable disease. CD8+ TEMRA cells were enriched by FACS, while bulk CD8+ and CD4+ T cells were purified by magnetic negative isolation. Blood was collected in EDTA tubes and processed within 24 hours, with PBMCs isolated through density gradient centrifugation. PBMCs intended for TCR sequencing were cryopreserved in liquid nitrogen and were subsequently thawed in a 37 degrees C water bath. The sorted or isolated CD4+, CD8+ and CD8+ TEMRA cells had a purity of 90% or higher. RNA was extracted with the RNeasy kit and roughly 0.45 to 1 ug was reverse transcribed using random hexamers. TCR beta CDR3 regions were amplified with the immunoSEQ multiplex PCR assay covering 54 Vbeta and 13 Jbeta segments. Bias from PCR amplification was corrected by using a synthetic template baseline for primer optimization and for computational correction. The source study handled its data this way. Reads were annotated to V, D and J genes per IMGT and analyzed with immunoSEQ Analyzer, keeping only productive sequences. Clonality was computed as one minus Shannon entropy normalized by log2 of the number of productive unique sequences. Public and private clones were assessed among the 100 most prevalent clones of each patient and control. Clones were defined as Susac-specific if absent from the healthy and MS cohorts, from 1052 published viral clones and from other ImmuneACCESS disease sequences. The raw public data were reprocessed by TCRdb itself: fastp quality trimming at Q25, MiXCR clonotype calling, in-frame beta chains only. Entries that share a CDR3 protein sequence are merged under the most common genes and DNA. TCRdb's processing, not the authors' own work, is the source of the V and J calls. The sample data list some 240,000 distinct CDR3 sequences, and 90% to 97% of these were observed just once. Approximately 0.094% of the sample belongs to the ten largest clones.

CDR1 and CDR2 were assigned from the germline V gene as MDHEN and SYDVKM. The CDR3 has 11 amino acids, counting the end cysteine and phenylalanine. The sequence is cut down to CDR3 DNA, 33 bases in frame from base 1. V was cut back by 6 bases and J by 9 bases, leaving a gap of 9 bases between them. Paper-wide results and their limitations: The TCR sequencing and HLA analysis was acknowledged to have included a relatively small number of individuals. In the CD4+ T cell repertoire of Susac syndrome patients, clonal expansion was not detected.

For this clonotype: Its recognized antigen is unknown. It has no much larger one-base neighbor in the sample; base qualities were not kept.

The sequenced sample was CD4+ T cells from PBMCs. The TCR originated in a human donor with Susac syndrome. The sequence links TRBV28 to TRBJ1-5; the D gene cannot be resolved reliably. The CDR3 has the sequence CASSKTWPQHF. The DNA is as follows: TGTGCCAGCAGCAAAACTTGGCCCCAGCATTTT. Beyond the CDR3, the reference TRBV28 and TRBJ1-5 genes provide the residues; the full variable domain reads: DVKVTQSSRYLVKRTGEKVFLECVQDMDHENMFWYRQDPGLGLRLIYFSYDVKMKEKGDIPEGYSVSREKKERFSLILESASTNQTSMYLCASSKTWPQHFGDGTRLSIL.